Given below is one T cell receptor (beta chain) in context. This receptor's antigen is unknown. There are no base qualities to consult, and no much larger clone falls within one base. This entry is derived from a study of vaccination and CD4 T cells after COVID-19 (dated by TCRdb to between 2021 and 2024). A note on the overall study: Every convalescent patient had a positive nasal swab PCR test for SARS-CoV-2, with mild disease in 8 to 10 patients and severe disease in one. In the convalescent cohort there were six males and four females, among whom were two Hispanic individuals, seven Caucasians, two Asians and one multiracial person. Participants received two doses of either the Pfizer-BioNTech BNT162b2 vaccine (n=8) or the Moderna mRNA-1273 vaccine (n=2). Post-COVID blood samples were collected from convalescent patients a median of around 100 days after diagnosis, with a range of roughly 35 to 161 days. The time from the second vaccine dose to post-vaccine blood sampling had a median of around 72 days and ranged from about 14 to 250 days. The cultures were stimulated with overlapping spike peptide pools from SARS-CoV-2 and from the common cold coronaviruses HCoV-NL63, HCoV-OC43 and HCoV-229E. Control cultures used a CEFX viral epitope pool as positive control, an HIV-1 Nef peptide pool as negative control, or no peptide. In under twelve COVID-19 convalescent patients and a handful of infection-naive healthy vaccine recipients, researchers compared the spike-specific CD4+ TCR repertoire from before mRNA vaccination with the repertoire from after.

The label giving this sample's treatment or condition can be read as: roughly 11-day PBMC culture with coronavirus spike peptide pools or control peptides (ViraFEST assay). To expand antigen-specific T cells with peptide pools and then pick out the expanded clonotypes through TCR sequencing, the study relied on the ViraFEST assay. The convalescent patients' positive SARS-CoV-2 PCR tests fell between March and December 2020, which was before the Alpha, Beta and Delta variants emerged in the United States. PBMCs were cultured at about 2 million per well in IMDM supplemented with about 5.5% human AB serum and around 10 IU/ml IL-2, with about 9 ug/ml peptide pools added. On days 3 and 7, half of the culture medium was replaced with fresh IL-2-containing medium. Once the cells had been in culture for roughly 10 days, the EasySep CD4+ T cell isolation kit was used to isolate CD4+ T cells by negative selection. Ficoll-Paque Plus gradient centrifugation was used to isolate PBMCs from whole blood, and the isolated PBMCs were then either used fresh or cryopreserved at -140C. In general, triplicate wells were set up for every culture condition.

The CDR3 spans 14 residues, from the cysteine through the phenylalanine. The only DNA kept is the CDR3, 42 bases in frame from the first base. Based on the germline V gene (reference sequence), the CDR1 and CDR2 sequences are DFQATT and SNEGSKA. Trimming removed 3 bases from V and 10 bases from J; the gene matches leave 9 bases unexplained. Study-wide findings and limitations: In convalescent patients, nearly all vaccine-specific clones (304 of 307) were found to be mono-reactive for SARS-CoV-2 spike rather than cross-reactive with common cold coronaviruses. Although the median number of SARS-CoV-2-reactive clonotypes went up from 20 to 25 after infection to some 37 after vaccination, the increase was not significant. Relatively few convalescent patients were included in the study, and early timepoints after natural infection were not analyzed. In convalescent patients, a median 86.3% of post-vaccine SARS-CoV-2-reactive clones were detected only after vaccination, and vaccine-specific priming was suggested by this finding.

Library preparation employed PCR. TCR sequencing of DNA from cultured CD4+ T cells used the Oncomine TCR Beta short-read assay at the Johns Hopkins FTIC core. The QIAamp micro DNA kit was used to extract genomic DNA from the cultured CD4+ T cells. Oncomine TCR Beta libraries from cultured CD4+ T cells were pooled with unique dual indexes and sequenced on an Illumina iSeq 100. As for the original processing: Non-productive sequences were removed, and CDR3s not starting with C, not ending with F or W, or shorter than 7 amino acids were discarded. Antigen-specific clonotypes were identified using the MANAFEST web application through comparison of peptide-stimulated wells with reference and other culture wells. An FDR below 0.05, an odds ratio above 5, and a productive frequency above 0.1% in at least two of three replicate wells were required for clones to be considered positive. Cross-reactive clonotypes were defined as significantly expanded in both SARS-CoV-2 spike wells and at least one common cold coronavirus spike condition. Levenshtein distances (stringdist) and unrooted phylogenetic trees (ape) in R version 3.6.1 were used to assess CDR3 homology. TCRdb itself trimmed the public reads at Q25 with fastp, ran MiXCR and retained productive beta chains. Every distinct CDR3 protein forms one entry, paired with its most common genes and DNA. The V and J calls here are based on TCRdb, not the publication. Recorded for this sample are some 5,000 distinct CDR3 sequences; 45% to 70% of them occurred a single time. The ten biggest clones cover approximately 34% of the sample.

The V and J segments used are TRBV20-1 and TRBJ1-6, and TRBD1 matches 7 of the central bases. This clonotype was sampled from a human donor who had recovered from COVID-19. The sequenced sample consisted of CD4+ T cells from blood, cultured in vitro. The base sequence is TGCAGTGCTAGGGTTGAGACAGGGAGCTCACCCCTCCACTTT. This codes for CSARVETGSSPLHF.